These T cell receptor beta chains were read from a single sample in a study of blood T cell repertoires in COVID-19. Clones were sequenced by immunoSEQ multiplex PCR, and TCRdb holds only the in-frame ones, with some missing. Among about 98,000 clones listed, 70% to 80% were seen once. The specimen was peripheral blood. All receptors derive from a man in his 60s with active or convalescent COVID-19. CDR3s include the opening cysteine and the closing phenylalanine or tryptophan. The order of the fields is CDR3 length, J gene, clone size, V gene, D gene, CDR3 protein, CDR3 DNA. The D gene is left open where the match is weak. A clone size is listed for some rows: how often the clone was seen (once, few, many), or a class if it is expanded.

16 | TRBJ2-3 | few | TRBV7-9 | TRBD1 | CASSSNRGRRTDTQYF | TGTGCCAGCAGCTCTAACAGGGGGCGTCGGACAGATACGCAGTATTTT
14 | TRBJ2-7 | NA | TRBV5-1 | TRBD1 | CASSYGTGGYEQYF | TGCGCCAGCAGCTACGGGACAGGGGGTTACGAGCAGTACTTC
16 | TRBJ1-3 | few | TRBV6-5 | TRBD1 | CASSYGIGGYGNTIYF | TGTGCCAGCAGTTACGGCATAGGGGGCTATGGAAACACCATATATTTT
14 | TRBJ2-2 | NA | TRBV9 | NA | CASSVVGGTGELFF | TGTGCCAGCAGCGTAGTTGGGGGGACCGGGGAGCTGTTTTTT
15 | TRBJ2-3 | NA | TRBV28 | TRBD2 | CASSLSAGGLGTQYF | TGTGCCAGCAGTTTGTCAGCGGGAGGATTGGGTACGCAGTATTTT
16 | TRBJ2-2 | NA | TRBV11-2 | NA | CASSSDDFPATGELFF | TGTGCCAGCAGCTCCGACGACTTCCCTGCCACCGGGGAGCTGTTTTTT
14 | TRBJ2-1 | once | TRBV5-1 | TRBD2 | CASSFPAGMNEQFF | TGCGCCAGCAGCTTTCCAGCGGGAATGAATGAGCAGTTCTTC
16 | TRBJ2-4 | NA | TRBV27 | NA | CASSPRVGLAKNIQYF | TGTGCCAGCAGTCCGCGGGTGGGACTAGCCAAAAACATTCAGTACTTC
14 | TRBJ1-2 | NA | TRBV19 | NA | CASSIKVGNYGYTF | TGTGCCAGTAGTATAAAGGTCGGGAACTATGGCTACACCTTC
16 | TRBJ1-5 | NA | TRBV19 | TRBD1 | CASSIRGGYSNQPQHF | TGTGCCAGTAGTATAAGAGGGGGCTATAGCAATCAGCCCCAGCATTTT
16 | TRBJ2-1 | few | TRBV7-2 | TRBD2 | CASSLSLAGGHNEQFF | TGTGCCAGCAGCTTATCACTAGCGGGAGGGCACAATGAGCAGTTCTTC
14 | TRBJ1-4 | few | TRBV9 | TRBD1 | CASSRDREGEKLFF | TGTGCCAGCAGCCGTGACAGGGAAGGGGAAAAACTGTTTTTT
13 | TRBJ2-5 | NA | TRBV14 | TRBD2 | CASSPGLGGTQYF | TGTGCCAGCAGCCCGGGACTAGGAGGGACCCAGTACTTC
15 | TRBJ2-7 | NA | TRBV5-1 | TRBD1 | CASSLGPGTAYEQYF | TGCGCCAGCAGCTTGGGCCCCGGGACAGCCTACGAGCAGTACTTC
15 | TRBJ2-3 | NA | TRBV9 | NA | CASSVSPLDTDTQYF | TGTGCCAGCAGCGTTTCCCCACTAGACACAGATACGCAGTATTTT
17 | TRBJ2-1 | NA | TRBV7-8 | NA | CASSPSYRERPYNEQFF | TGTGCCAGCAGCCCCTCCTACAGGGAGCGACCCTACAATGAGCAGTTCTTC
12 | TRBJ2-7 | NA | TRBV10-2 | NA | CASEASSYEQYF | TGCGCCAGCGAAGCTTCATCCTACGAGCAGTACTTC
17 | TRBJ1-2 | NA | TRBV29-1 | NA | CSVEDDTGHQPVGGYTF | TGCAGCGTTGAAGATGATACTGGACACCAGCCAGTGGGAGGCTACACCTTC
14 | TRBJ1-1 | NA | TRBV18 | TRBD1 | CASSPGQGNTEAFF | TGTGCCAGCTCACCGGGACAGGGGAACACTGAAGCTTTCTTT
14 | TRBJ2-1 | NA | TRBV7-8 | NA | CASSLTETYNEQFF | TGTGCCAGCAGCTTAACAGAGACCTACAATGAGCAGTTCTTC
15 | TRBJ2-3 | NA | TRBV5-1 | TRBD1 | CASSPTGFRSDTQYF | TGCGCCAGCAGTCCGACAGGGTTCAGGTCAGATACGCAGTATTTT
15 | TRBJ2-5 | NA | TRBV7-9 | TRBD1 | CASSLATGWRETQYF | TGTGCCAGCAGCTTAGCGACAGGGTGGAGAGAGACCCAGTACTTC
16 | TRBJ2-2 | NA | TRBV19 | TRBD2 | CASSRPSGVGTGELFF | TGTGCCAGTAGTCGTCCTAGCGGAGTGGGTACCGGGGAGCTGTTTTTT
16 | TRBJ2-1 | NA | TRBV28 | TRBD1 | CASSSDRESSYNEQFF | TGTGCCAGCAGTTCAGACAGGGAGTCGTCCTACAATGAGCAGTTCTTC
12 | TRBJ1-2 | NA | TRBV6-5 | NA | CASTPGVGGYTF | TGTGCCAGCACCCCAGGGGTCGGGGGCTACACCTTC
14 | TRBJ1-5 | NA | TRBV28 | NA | CASSDQGSQQPQHF | TGTGCCAGCAGTGACCAGGGGTCGCAGCAGCCCCAGCATTTT
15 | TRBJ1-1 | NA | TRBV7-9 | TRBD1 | CASSLPRGRDTEAFF | TGTGCCAGCAGCTTACCGAGGGGGCGGGACACTGAAGCTTTCTTT
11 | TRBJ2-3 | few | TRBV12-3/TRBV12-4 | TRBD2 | CASSQGLAGVF | TGTGCCAGCAGTCAGGGACTAGCGGGAGTTTTT
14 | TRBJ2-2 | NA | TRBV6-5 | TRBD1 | CASKGTGEAGELFF | TGTGCCAGCAAAGGGACAGGGGAGGCCGGGGAGCTGTTTTTT
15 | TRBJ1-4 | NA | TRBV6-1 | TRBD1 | CASSEADRANEKLFF | TGTGCCAGCAGTGAAGCGGACAGGGCGAATGAAAAACTGTTTTTT
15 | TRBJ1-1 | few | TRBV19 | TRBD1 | CASRPGQGFGEAAFF | TGTGCCAGTAGACCGGGACAGGGATTCGGCGAGGCGGCTTTCTTT
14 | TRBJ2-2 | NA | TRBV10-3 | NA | CAIGESTSSRELFF | TGTGCCATCGGAGAATCTACTAGTAGCCGGGAGCTGTTTTTT
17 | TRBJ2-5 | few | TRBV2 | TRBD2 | CASSSGLAGGLQETQYF | TGTGCCAGCAGTTCCGGACTAGCGGGAGGGTTACAAGAGACCCAGTACTTC